This TCR beta chain was sequenced in a study of T cell responses to AZD1222 COVID-19 vaccine. Study findings and constraints: Spike-wide vaccine-associated CD4 TCRs dominated at 160-218 and 743-854. With two AZD1222 doses given, Spike-specific TCR breadth and depth both rose.

The table came from immunoSEQ multiplex PCR; TCRdb's copy has only in-frame clones and leaves some out. The sample lists over 140,000 clones; 80% to 95% were seen once. Pooled in the analysis were second doses at about 4 or about 12 weeks. This clone was counted a single time. What it binds is unknown. The CDR3 contains 18 residues. Germline V gene data show CDR1 as SGHTS and CDR2 as YDEGEE. Trimming cost V 4 bases and J 3 bases; bases outside gene matches: 10. Specimen: peripheral blood, collected 28 days after the second AZD1222 dose. This chain links TRBV5-8 with TRBJ2-1, with 13 bases that match TRBD2. The clonotype originates from an adult who received the AZD1222 COVID-19 vaccine. The chain's CDR3 is CASSPGLAGAIRYNEQFF. As DNA, the CDR3 is TGTGCCAGCAGCCCCGGACTAGCGGGAGCCATTCGCTACAATGAGCAGTTCTTC.